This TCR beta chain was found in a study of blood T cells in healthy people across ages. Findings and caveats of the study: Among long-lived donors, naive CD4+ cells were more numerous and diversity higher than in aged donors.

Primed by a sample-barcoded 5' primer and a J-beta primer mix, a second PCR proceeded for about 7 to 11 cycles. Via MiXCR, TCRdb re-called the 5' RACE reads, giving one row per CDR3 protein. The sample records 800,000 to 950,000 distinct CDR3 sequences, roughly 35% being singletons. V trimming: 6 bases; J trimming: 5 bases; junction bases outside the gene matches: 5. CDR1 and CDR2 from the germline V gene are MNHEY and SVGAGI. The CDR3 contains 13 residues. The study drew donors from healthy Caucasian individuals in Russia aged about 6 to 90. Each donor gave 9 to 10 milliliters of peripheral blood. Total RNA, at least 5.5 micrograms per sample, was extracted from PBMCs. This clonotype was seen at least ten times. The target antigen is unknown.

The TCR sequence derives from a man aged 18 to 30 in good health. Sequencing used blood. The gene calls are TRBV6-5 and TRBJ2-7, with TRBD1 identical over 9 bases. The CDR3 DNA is TGTGCCAGCAGAAGGACAGGGGATCACGAGCAGTACTTC. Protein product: CASRRTGDHEQYF.